This entry describes one T cell receptor beta chain. Its cognate antigen is unknown. Included in the TCR beta cDNA libraries were unique molecular identifiers. The yield from roughly 1 to 10 million T cells was roughly 500,000 cDNA molecules in total. TCRdb re-called the PCR reads with MiXCR, one entry per CDR3 protein. The sample shows approximately 690,000 distinct CDR3 sequences, 59% of them seen only once. Looked up from germline, CDR1 is MNHEY and CDR2 is SMNVEV (reference sequence). The CDR3 runs 12 residues. V lost 2 bases, J lost 8 bases, and 8 bases lay in between. This specimen belongs to a study of post-analysis software for immune sequencing data. Background on the study: The patients showed relapsing-remitting, secondary progressive and progressive-relapsing multiple sclerosis courses.

Study-wide results and caveats: F-measure co-clustering was strong for batch-matched samples. Patients used about 5 TRBV segments, including TRBV5-6, TRBV5-1 and TRBV20-1, more often than controls. When compared against controls, multiple sclerosis patients showed significantly lower normalized Chao1 diversity.

The TCR comes from a girl aged 2 to 9 with multiple sclerosis. The chain has TRBV27 and TRBJ2-3, with D perhaps TRBD1 (6 bases). What was sequenced was blood. The CDR3 is CASSLMGATQYF. DNA for the CDR3: TGTGCCAGCAGTTTAATGGGGGCTACGCAGTATTTT.